Reported below is one T cell receptor (beta chain). Its target is not known. The CDR3 has 14 residues. Germline V gene lookup returns CDR1 MNHEY and CDR2 SVGAGI. The sample originates from a study of blood T cells in healthy people across ages. Findings and limits, study-wide: Calculation of diversity from one million T cells yielded estimates considered to be underestimates. A greater number of naive CD4+ cells and higher diversity distinguished long-lived donors from aged donors.

For the second PCR, which ran for about 7 to 11 cycles, a sample-barcoded 5' primer and a J-beta primer mix were used. From the 5' RACE reads, TCRdb called clonotypes with MiXCR, one entry per CDR3 protein. The sample shows over a million distinct CDR3 sequences, almost 60% of them seen only once. The origin of this receptor is a young man in good health. The chain carries TRBV6-5 and TRBJ2-4; perhaps TRBD2 as D (6 bases). The J call may be wrong; the DNA end is better matched by TRBJ2-5. Sequences were obtained from blood. The CDR3 protein is CASSYGDWQETQYF. CDR3 in DNA: TGTGCCAGCAGTTACGGGGACTGGCAAGAGACCCAGTACTTC.